A selection of T cell receptor beta chains follows, all from one sample in a study of T-cell memory formation after mild COVID-19. MiXCR, applied by TCRdb to the 5' RACE reads, yields one record per CDR3 protein. The table records around 200,000 distinct CDR3 sequences, about 9.2% of them present only once. The sequenced sample consisted of PBMCs or a T cell subset sorted from them (not recorded which). The receptor set was obtained from a man between 18 and 29 years old who had mild COVID-19 (a few samples of this study predate the infection). Cell type and time point are not known. Both conserved end residues are part of each CDR3. A D gene is named only where the DNA matches it firmly. Some rows have no size entry. The others give once, few or many, or a class for an expanded clone.

V gene	D gene	clone size	J gene	CDR3 DNA	CDR3 protein
TRBV4-1	NA	NA	TRBJ2-3	TGCGCCAGCAGCCAAGAACTTCGGAGGGGGCGAGATACGCAGTATTTT	CASSQELRRGRDTQYF
TRBV5-1	TRBD1	NA	TRBJ2-1	TGCGCCAGCAGCAACGCCGGGACAGGGTACAATGAGCAGTTCTTC	CASSNAGTGYNEQFF
TRBV5-1	NA	few	TRBJ1-3	TGCGCCAGCAGCAGGGACAAGGCCGGTTCTGGAAACACCATATATTTT	CASSRDKAGSGNTIYF
TRBV19	TRBD2	few	TRBJ2-7	TGTGCCAGTGGGAGGGGTCTGGACGAGCAGTACTTC	CASGRGLDEQYF
TRBV6-1	TRBD2	NA	TRBJ2-3	TGTGCCAGCAGTGAACAAGGACTAGCCCTTTGGGGCACAGATACGCAGTATTTT	CASSEQGLALWGTDTQYF
TRBV2	TRBD1	few	TRBJ2-5	TGTGCCAGCATGAGAGGGGGCGGAGAGACCCAGTACTTC	CASMRGGGETQYF
TRBV20-1	NA	many	TRBJ2-3	TGCAGTGCTGGGGGCCACGTTGGAGATACGCAGTATTTT	CSAGGHVGDTQYF
TRBV6-5	NA	few	TRBJ2-2	TGTGCCAGCAGGACGTCCGGGGGCGCCGACACCGGGGAGCTGTTTTTT	CASRTSGGADTGELFF
TRBV4-1	TRBD2	few	TRBJ2-3	TGCGCCAGCAGCCGGAAGCTAGCGGGGGACACAGATACGCAGTATTTT	CASSRKLAGDTDTQYF
TRBV10-3	NA	NA	TRBJ1-2	TGTGCCATCAGTGAGTCCGGGATCAACTATGGCTACACCTTC	CAISESGINYGYTF